The 24 T cell receptor beta chains below come from one sample, sequenced in a study of cytomegalovirus exposure and HLA in healthy donors. 13 Jbeta primers and 60 Vbeta primers were used for the PCR. Assay used: immunoSEQ multiplex PCR; TCRdb lists only in-frame clones, some missing. The sample shows about 130,000 clones, about 78% of them seen only once. The specimen was PBMCs. These receptor sequences come from a man under 40 in good health and CMV-seronegative.

The chain recombines TRBV9 with TRBJ2-2; 7 bases fit TRBD1. V lost 1 base, J lost 2 bases, and 2 bases stayed unmatched. This CDR3 is built from 15 residues. CDR1 is SGDLS, CDR2 YYNGEE, per germline. The CDR3: CASSVWDSNTGELFF. The DNA of the CDR3 is TGTGCCAGCAGCGTATGGGACAGCAACACCGGGGAGCTGTTTTTT.

This chain connects TRBV28 to TRBJ1-4; tentatively, D is TRBD1 (5 bases). CDR1 is MDHEN, CDR2 SYDVKM, per germline. This CDR3 has 15 residues. Between the trimmed V and J ends, which lost 6 bases and 7 bases, there was a span of 18 bases. This CDR3 is CASSSVGQGSEKLFF. The CDR3, as DNA: TGTGCCAGCAGCTCTGTGGGGCAGGGAAGTGAAAAACTGTTTTTT.

The genes are TRBV5-1 and TRBJ2-5, with TRBD1 matching over 10 bases. From germline, CDR1 is SGHRS and CDR2 YFSETQ. The CDR3 loop spans 14 amino acids. The junction had 5 bases not matched to a gene; V was cut back by 4 bases and J by 5 bases. The CDR3, as DNA: TGCGCCAGCAGCCTGACAGGGGGCGAGGAGACCCAGTACTTC. Residues: CASSLTGGEETQYF.

This clone was observed a handful of times. The chain links TRBV4-2 to TRBJ1-3, with 8 bases aligning to TRBD1. The germline V gene has CDR1 LGHNA and CDR2 YNFKEQ. The CDR3 is 20 amino acids. V lost 2 bases, J lost 0 bases, and 15 bases stayed unmatched. CDR3 sequence (DNA): TGTGCCAGCAGCCAAATCGGGACAGGAAAGATATCCTCCTCTGGAAACACCATATATTTT. Translating it yields CASSQIGTGKISSSGNTIYF.

The count of this clone is one. The rearrangement links TRBV27 to TRBJ1-4, with 8 bases aligning to TRBD1. CDR1 MNHEY and CDR2 SMNVEV come from the germline V gene (reference sequence). V gave up 7 bases and J gave up 5 bases; unmatched junction bases: 6. This CDR3 spans 14 amino acids. CDR3 region: CASTQTGGNEKLFF. The CDR3 nucleotides read TGTGCCAGCACTCAAACAGGGGGGAATGAAAAACTGTTTTTT.

This clone was seen a single time. The CDR3 DNA follows: TGTGCCAGCAGGGACAGGGCAGATACGCAGTATTTT. Residues: CASRDRADTQYF. The V call is TRBV2, the J call TRBJ2-3; TRBD1 aligns across 8 bases. The ends lost 6 bases at V and 4 bases at J; junction bases unmatched: 0. The CDR3 length is 12 residues. The germline V gene has CDR1 SNHLY and CDR2 FYNNEI. Filled out from reference TRBV2 and TRBJ2-3, the complete variable domain reads EPEVTQTPSHQVTQMGQEVILRCVPISNHLYFYWYRQILGQKVEFLVSFYNNEISEKSEIFDDQFSVERPDGSNFTLKIRSTKLEDSAMYFCASRDRADTQYFGPGTRLTVL.

V usage is TRBV9 and J usage is TRBJ2-2; 7 bases fit TRBD2. The CDR3 sequence is 14 residues long. Trimming at V came to 3 bases and at J to 6 bases, leaving 5 bases not matched to a gene. From germline, CDR1 is SGDLS and CDR2 YYNGEE. The CDR3 protein is CASSAQGLAGELFF. DNA for the CDR3: TGTGCCAGCAGCGCCCAAGGACTAGCCGGGGAGCTGTTTTTT.

V usage is TRBV28 and J usage is TRBJ2-7, with D possibly being TRBD1 (5 bases). The CDR3 totals 15 residues. With 7 bases removed from V and 0 bases from J, the gap between germline ends came to 16 bases. Germline lookup yields CDR1 MDHEN and CDR2 SYDVKM. CDR3 residues: CASTSPTEPSYEQYF. The CDR3 bases are TGTGCCAGCACCTCCCCGACAGAACCCTCCTACGAGCAGTACTTC.

This clone has more than one count but fewer than ten. An end of the junction does not agree with germline; a read error may underlie this. The DNA of the CDR3 is TGTTCCAGCAGCTCAGGTATTCCGCAGTACTTC. This encodes CSSSSGIPQYF. This rearrangement joins TRBV7-9 to TRBJ2-7; D unclear. The length of the CDR3 is 11 residues. Germline loops: CDR1 SEHNR, CDR2 FQNEAQ (reference sequence).

The V and J genes are TRBV6-5 and TRBJ2-5, with 8 bases lining up with TRBD2. The J call may be wrong; the DNA end is better matched by TRBJ2-7. This CDR3 contains 14 residues. The germline gives CDR1 MNHEY, CDR2 SVGAGI. CDR3 nucleotides: TGTGCCAGCAGCCTCGGGGGGGGGACCTACGAGCAGTACTTC. Encoded protein: CASSLGGGTYEQYF.

The chain is built from TRBV7-6 and TRBJ2-6, with D perhaps TRBD2 (6 bases). Germline V gene lookup returns CDR1 SGHVS and CDR2 FNYEAQ. This CDR3 is built from 14 residues. V lost 8 bases to trimming and J lost 3 bases, with 11 bases between them. The CDR3 DNA reads TGTGCCAGCGCAAGGAGGGATGGGGCCAACGTCCTGACTTTC. Translated, it gives CASARRDGANVLTF.

This clone has more than one count but fewer than ten. This rearrangement joins TRBV9 to TRBJ1-2, with 7 bases that match TRBD1. Germline CDR1 SGDLS, CDR2 YYNGEE. V lost 4 bases, J lost 10 bases, and 10 bases stayed unmatched. The CDR3 has 13 residues. The chain's CDR3 is CASSSEDRPPYTF. CDR3 DNA sequence: TGTGCCAGCAGCAGCGAGGACAGGCCCCCCTACACCTTC.

This clone was seen only a few times. The gene calls are TRBV9 and TRBJ1-2; 8 bases match TRBD1. The length of the CDR3 is 14 residues. Germline lookup yields CDR1 SGDLS and CDR2 YYNGEE. The V and J ends lost 3 bases and 8 bases, in that order; junction bases with no gene match: 9. CDR3 DNA sequence: TGTGCCAGCAGCGCAGGACAGGGTTCGGGGGGCTACACCTTC. It specifies CASSAGQGSGGYTF. Combining the CDR3 with reference TRBV9 and TRBJ1-2 gives the whole variable domain DSGVTQTPKHLITATGQRVTLRCSPRSGDLSVYWYQQSLDQGLQFLIQYYNGEERAKGNILERFSAQQFPDLHSELNLSSLELGDSALYFCASSAGQGSGGYTFGSGTRLTVV.

This clone was seen more than once but under ten times. This sample also contains other DNA sequences that code for the same CDR3. V usage is TRBV5-6 and J usage is TRBJ1-1; 9 bases align to TRBD1. The germline V gene has CDR1 SGHDT and CDR2 YYEEEE. V lost 3 bases and J lost 1; bases outside the gene matches: 4. This CDR3 region has 15 residues. CDR3 DNA: TGTGCCAGCAGCTCACCGGGACAGGGGAACACTGAAGCTTTCTTT. This sequence encodes CASSSPGQGNTEAFF.

J is TRBJ2-7 and V is TRBV4-1; a weak D match, TRBD1 (5 bases). Trimming cost V 0 bases and J 4 bases, with 16 bases left between them. The CDR3 extends over 16 amino acids. Germline CDR1 reads MGHRA; CDR2 reads YSYEKL. The CDR3 bases are TGCGCCAGCAGCCAAGAGCCCGGTTGGGGCAGGTACGAGCAGTACTTC. Encoded protein: CASSQEPGWGRYEQYF.

The chain couples TRBV2 to TRBJ2-7; D is possibly TRBD1 (6 bases). Trimming cost V 7 bases and J 0 bases, with 16 bases left between them. Germline loops: CDR1 SNHLY, CDR2 FYNNEI. The CDR3 covers 15 residues. The chain's CDR3 is CASKVGTHLSYEQYF. CDR3 coding DNA: TGTGCCAGCAAGGTTGGGACACACCTCTCCTACGAGCAGTACTTC.

The rearrangement links TRBV10-3 to TRBJ1-2; maybe TRBD1 (6 bases). With 7 bases removed from V and 7 bases from J, the gap between germline ends came to 16 bases. There are 13 residues in the CDR3. CDR1 is ENHRY and CDR2 is SYGVKD in the germline V gene. CDR3 region: CAITRGAQSGYTF. The CDR3 coding sequence is TGTGCCATCACCCGGGGGGCGCAATCTGGCTACACCTTC.

A few counts support this clone. The chain carries TRBV5-6 and TRBJ2-7; D remains unclear. Germline values: CDR1 SGHDT, CDR2 YYEEEE. The CDR3 runs 14 residues. V gave up 4 bases and J gave up 5 bases, with 16 bases separating them. The chain's CDR3 is CASSPAAFIHEQYF. DNA of the CDR3: TGTGCCAGCAGCCCGGCGGCGTTTATCCACGAGCAGTACTTC. Variable domain in full (rest from reference TRBV5-6 and TRBJ2-7): DAGVTQSPTHLIKTRGQQVTLRCSPKSGHDTVSWYQQALGQGPQFIFQYYEEEERQRGNFPDRFSGHQFPNYSSELNVNALLLGDSALYLCASSPAAFIHEQYFGPGTRLTVT.

The chain uses TRBV12-5 and TRBJ2-5; 8 bases fit TRBD2. The CDR3 is made up of 15 amino acids. Germline V gene lookup returns CDR1 LGHNT and CDR2 FRNRAP. The V segment lost 0 bases and the J segment 4 bases; nucleotides outside the gene matches: 4. CDR3 sequence (DNA): TGTGCTAGTGGTTTGGTACACGGGGGGGGAGAGACCCAGTACTTC. Encoded protein: CASGLVHGGGETQYF.

The CDR3 DNA sequence: TGTGCCAGCAGCTTGCCGACAGCCATCTACGAGCAGTACTTC. This translates into CASSLPTAIYEQYF. The V gene is TRBV5-8, the J gene TRBJ2-7; possibly TRBD1 for D (5 bases). Trimming removed 1 base from V and 3 bases from J, with 11 bases in between. Germline CDR1 is SGHTS and CDR2 is YDEGEE. This CDR3 contains 14 residues.

This chain connects TRBV19 to TRBJ2-7; D perhaps matches TRBD2 (6 bases). V gave up 8 bases and J gave up 3 bases, with 14 bases separating them. The CDR3 is made up of 13 amino acids. From germline, CDR1 is LNHDA and CDR2 SQIVND (reference sequence). The CDR3 DNA sequence: TGTGCCAGTTCATGGAGGGGAGGCTACGAGCAGTACTTC. Translated: CASSWRGGYEQYF. Full variable domain (remainder filled in from reference TRBV19 and TRBJ2-7): DGGITQSPKYLFRKEGQNVTLSCEQNLNHDAMYWYRQDPGQGLRLIYYSQIVNDFQKGDIAEGYSVSREKKESFPLTVTSAQKNPTAFYLCASSWRGGYEQYFGPGTRLTVT.

This clone has only one observation. V and J are TRBV9 and TRBJ1-1, with a weak D call TRBD1 (5 bases). Germline CDR1 is SGDLS and CDR2 is YYNGEE. V was pared by 4 bases and J by 1 base, with 8 bases between. CDR3 length: 13 amino acids. The CDR3 DNA is TGTGCCAGCAGCCTTGACAGGAACACTGAAGCTTTCTTT. Encoded protein: CASSLDRNTEAFF.

This clone appeared a single time. This rearrangement joins TRBV29-1 to TRBJ1-4, with TRBD1 matching 11 bases. The CDR3 consists of 15 residues. V dropped 5 bases and J dropped 0; count of bases not matched to a gene: 2. Germline CDR1 is SQVTM and CDR2 is ANQGSEA. The CDR3 DNA is TGCAGCGTTAGGACAGGGGGCCCAACTAATGAAAAACTGTTTTTT. Its protein product is CSVRTGGPTNEKLFF.

V is TRBV6-1 and J is TRBJ1-2; the D is unclear. The CDR3 is made up of 12 amino acids. In germline, CDR1 is MNHNS, CDR2 SASEGT. V lost 4 bases and J 4 bases, leaving 7 bases between the germline ends. This CDR3 reads CASSGEGYGYTF. In nucleotides, the CDR3 is TGTGCCAGCAGTGGGGAGGGCTATGGCTACACCTTC.